The sequence of this T cell receptor beta chain was determined in a study of blood T cell repertoires in COVID-19. Study as a whole: Acute and convalescent COVID-19 samples came from the United States, Italy and Spain. The cDNA or gDNA used as material had been derived from T cells, B-cell-depleted T cells, or PBMCs.

In the authors' workflow: Amplification from reference gene primers served as the basis for estimated nucleated cell counts. Sequencing used immunoSEQ multiplex PCR; TCRdb keeps in-frame clones, though not all of them. V and J calls and clone size are given by that table; D and trimming were obtained from the DNA. The sample consists of 45,000 to 55,000 clones, around 90% of them appearing once. The CDR3 is 17 amino acids. Trimming at V came to 3 bases and at J to 6 bases, leaving 14 bases not matched to a gene. Germline assignment: CDR1 GTSNPN and CDR2 SVGIG (reference sequence). The clonotype comes from a human donor in a cohort sampled during active COVID-19. This rearrangement joins TRBV30 to TRBJ2-6, with 7 bases lining up with TRBD1. Sequenced input: peripheral blood. As DNA, the CDR3 is TGTGCCTGGAGGATACTCCCAGGGGGATCGTCGGCCAACGTCCTGACTTTC. Residues: CAWRILPGGSSANVLTF.